These T cell receptor beta chains were read from a single sample in a study of shared clonotypes between healthy human individuals. Data came from immunoSEQ multiplex PCR; TCRdb stores just in-frame clones and leaves some out. The sample consists of approximately 1,000,000 clones, about 80% of them appearing once. What was sequenced was memory CD4+ T cells from PBMCs. Source of these receptors: a man between 18 and 29 years old in good health. Some clones in this sample may be carry-over from other donors' samples. CDR3s include the opening cysteine and the closing phenylalanine or tryptophan. Size is omitted from some rows. Given values are once, few, many or a class for expanded clones.

J gene,V gene,clone size,CDR3 protein
TRBJ2-1,TRBV9,few,CASSVSSHNEQFF
TRBJ1-1,TRBV18,.,CASSPRRAGGMNTEAFF
TRBJ2-7,TRBV5-6,.,CASSSGLSYYEQYF
TRBJ1-2,TRBV28,.,CASSPTGPGGYTF
TRBJ2-1,TRBV18,.,CASSPEGSSYNEQFF
TRBJ2-5,TRBV27,.,CASSRRQTQETQYF
TRBJ2-1,TRBV7-8,once,CASSLVRASSYNEQFF
.,TRBV10-3,.,CATLREDRVYEQYF
TRBJ1-5,TRBV6-5,.,CASSYSGGPGQPQHF
TRBJ2-7,TRBV18,.,CASSPPRDMGYEQYF
TRBJ2-7,TRBV4-1,few,CASSHPGQDPYF
TRBJ2-5,TRBV11-1,.,CASSLFPGGETQYF
TRBJ2-7,TRBV2,many,CASRAGQAQTYEQYF
TRBJ1-5,TRBV18,.,CASSPLDREDQPQHF
TRBJ2-3,TRBV28,.,CASTPYRGRTDTQYF
TRBJ1-3,TRBV7-6,once,CASSTQQGARNTIYF
TRBJ2-1,TRBV5-1,.,CASSLSPSGEQFF
TRBJ2-7,TRBV25-1,.,CASSELGGVEQYF
TRBJ2-3,TRBV27,many,CASSLSTGGGDTQYF
TRBJ2-6,TRBV5-1,.,CASSLALGQTGANVLTF
TRBJ2-5,TRBV5-6,many,CASSYLGTQYF
TRBJ2-7,TRBV5-4,.,CASSPWTGGDEQYF
TRBJ2-3,TRBV5-4,.,CASSLAGGPDTQYF